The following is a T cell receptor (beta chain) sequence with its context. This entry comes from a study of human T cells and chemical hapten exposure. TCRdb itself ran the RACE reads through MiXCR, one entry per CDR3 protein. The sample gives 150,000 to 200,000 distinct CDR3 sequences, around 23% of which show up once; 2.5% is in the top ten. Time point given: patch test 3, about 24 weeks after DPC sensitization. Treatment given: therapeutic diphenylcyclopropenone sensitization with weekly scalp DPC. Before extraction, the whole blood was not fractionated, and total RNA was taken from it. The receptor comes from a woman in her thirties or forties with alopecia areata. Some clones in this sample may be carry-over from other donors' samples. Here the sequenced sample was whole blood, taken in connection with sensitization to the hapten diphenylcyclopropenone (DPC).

CDR3 amino acids: CASSLKGGTEQYF. CDR3 in DNA: TGTGCCAGCAGCTTAAAAGGTGGGACCGAGCAGTACTTC. This chain connects TRBV11-3 to TRBJ2-7; either TRBD1 or TRBD2 may fit D (5 bases each). V was cut by 2 bases and J by 6 bases, with 11 bases left in between. CDR1 and CDR2 from the germline V gene are SGHNT and YENEEA. The CDR3 has 13 amino acids.